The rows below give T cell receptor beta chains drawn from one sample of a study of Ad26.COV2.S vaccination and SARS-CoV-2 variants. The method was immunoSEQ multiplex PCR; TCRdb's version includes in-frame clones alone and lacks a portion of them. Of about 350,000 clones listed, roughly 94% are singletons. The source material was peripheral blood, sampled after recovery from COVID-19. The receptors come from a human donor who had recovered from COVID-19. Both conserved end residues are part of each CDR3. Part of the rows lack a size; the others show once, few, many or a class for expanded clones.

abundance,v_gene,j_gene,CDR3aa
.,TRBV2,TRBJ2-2,CARRERDRGPGELFF
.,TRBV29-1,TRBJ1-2,CSSEAYTF
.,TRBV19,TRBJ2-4,CASSTTRDDIQYF
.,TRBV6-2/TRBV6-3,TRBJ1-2,CASSYQGNYGYTF
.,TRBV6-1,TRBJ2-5,CASSEKKETQYF
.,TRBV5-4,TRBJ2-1,CASSSGTRLSNEQFF
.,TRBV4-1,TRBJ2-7,CASSQVGTGGIYEQYF
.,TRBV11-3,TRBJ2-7,CASSRDPRGNYEQYF
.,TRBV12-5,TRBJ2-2,CASGLMNTGELFF
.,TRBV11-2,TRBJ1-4,CASSLLRGSTNEKLFF
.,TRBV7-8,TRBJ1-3,CASSLGASGQGNTIYF
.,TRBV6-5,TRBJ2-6,CASSYIKSGANVLTF
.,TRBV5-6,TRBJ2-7,CASSLAGALYEQYF
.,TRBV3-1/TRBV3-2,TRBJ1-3,CASSQGGGSGNTIYF
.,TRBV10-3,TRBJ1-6,CAISESKGYNSPLHF
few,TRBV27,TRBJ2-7,CASSSGTGGYEQYF
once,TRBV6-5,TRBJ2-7,CASSYSFRGSSYEQYF
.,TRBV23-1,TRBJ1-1,CARAFYTEPNEAFF
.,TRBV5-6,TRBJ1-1,CASSSMGGKNTEAFF
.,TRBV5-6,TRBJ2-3,CASSLTAEGDTQYF
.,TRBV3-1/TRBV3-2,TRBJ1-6,CASSQKTGSYNSPLHF
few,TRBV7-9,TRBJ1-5,CASSLGNQPQHF
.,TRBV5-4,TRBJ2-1,CASSPLEGLGNEQFF
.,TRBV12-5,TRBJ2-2,CASGWGRGTESTGELFF
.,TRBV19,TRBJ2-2,CASSPTHTGELFF
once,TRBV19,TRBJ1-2,CASKSQSNYGYTF
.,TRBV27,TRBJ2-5,CASRPGLAGIRTQYF
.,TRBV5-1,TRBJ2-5,CASSPGPSEQETQYF
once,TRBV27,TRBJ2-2,CASSSMNTGELFF
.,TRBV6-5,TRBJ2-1,CASSYFAGGYNEQFF
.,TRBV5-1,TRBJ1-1,CASSLALGANTEAFF
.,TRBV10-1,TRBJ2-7,CASSEVAGASYEQYF
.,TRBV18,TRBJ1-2,CASSPGRTRNYGYTF
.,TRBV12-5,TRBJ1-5,CASGYYRVNQPQHF
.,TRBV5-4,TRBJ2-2,CASSLEGPLTGELFF
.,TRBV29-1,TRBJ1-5,CSVLGGNSNQPQHF
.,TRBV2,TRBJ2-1,CASSSPPEAATKFF
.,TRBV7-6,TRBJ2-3,CASSLGRGAEDTQYF
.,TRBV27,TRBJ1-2,CASSPYRTVRYGYTF
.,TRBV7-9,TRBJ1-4,CASSFRATNEKLFF
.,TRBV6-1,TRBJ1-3,CASSEPGQGGGNTIYF
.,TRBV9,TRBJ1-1,CASSVGVGTEAFF
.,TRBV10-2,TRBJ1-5,CASRGRNQPQHF
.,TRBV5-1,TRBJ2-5,CASSFLTKQETQYF
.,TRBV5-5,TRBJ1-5,CASSLARGVGPYQPQHF
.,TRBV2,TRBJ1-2,CASIETATNYGYTF
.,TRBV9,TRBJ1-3,CASSARQGTGNTIYF
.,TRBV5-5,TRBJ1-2,CASSLGHANLYGYTF
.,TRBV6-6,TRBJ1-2,CASSYSIGDDGYTF
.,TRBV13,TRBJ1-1,CASSAAGVNTEAFF
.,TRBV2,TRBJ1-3,CASSGGSGNTIYF
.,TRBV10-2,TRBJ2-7,CASSEGGRVSREQYF
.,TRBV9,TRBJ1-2,CASSVAWTGGRTGYTF